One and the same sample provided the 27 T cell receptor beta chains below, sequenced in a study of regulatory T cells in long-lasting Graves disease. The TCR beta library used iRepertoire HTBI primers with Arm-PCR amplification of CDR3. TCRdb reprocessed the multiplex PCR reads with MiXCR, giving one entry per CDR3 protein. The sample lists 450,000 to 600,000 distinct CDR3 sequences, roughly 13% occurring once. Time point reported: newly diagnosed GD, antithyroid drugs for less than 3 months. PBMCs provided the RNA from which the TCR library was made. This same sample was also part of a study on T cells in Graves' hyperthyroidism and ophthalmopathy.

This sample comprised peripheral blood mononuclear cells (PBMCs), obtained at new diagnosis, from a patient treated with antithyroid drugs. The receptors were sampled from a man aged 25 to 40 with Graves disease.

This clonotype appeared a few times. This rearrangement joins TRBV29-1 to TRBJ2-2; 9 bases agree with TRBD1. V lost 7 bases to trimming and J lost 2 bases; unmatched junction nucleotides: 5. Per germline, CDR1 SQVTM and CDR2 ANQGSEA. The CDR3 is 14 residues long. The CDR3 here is CSALGQGNTGELFF. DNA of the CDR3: TGCAGCGCCCTGGGACAGGGCAACACCGGGGAGCTGTTTTTT.

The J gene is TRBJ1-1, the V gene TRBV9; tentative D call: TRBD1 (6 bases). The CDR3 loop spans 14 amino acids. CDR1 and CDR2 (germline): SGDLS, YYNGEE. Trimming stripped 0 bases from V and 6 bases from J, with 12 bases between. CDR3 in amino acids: CASSVGGGRAEAFF. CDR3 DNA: TGTGCCAGCAGCGTAGGTGGGGGGCGCGCTGAAGCTTTCTTT.

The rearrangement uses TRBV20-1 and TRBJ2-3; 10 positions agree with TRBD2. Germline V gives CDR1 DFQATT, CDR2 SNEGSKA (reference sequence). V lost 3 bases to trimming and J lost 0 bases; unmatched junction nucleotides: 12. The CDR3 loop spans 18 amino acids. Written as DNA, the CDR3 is TGCAGTGCTAGCGGGGGGACTAGCGATTGGCGGAGCACAGATACGCAGTATTTT. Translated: CSASGGTSDWRSTDTQYF.

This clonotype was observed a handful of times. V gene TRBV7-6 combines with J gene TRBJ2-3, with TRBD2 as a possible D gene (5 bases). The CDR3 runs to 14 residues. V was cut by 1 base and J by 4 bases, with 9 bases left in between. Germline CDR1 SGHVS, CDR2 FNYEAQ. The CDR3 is CASSLGGSPDTQYF. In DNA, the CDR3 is TGTGCCAGCAGCTTAGGAGGGAGCCCAGATACGCAGTATTTT. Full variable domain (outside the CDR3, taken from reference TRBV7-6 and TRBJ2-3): GAGVSQSPRYKVTKRGQDVALRCDPISGHVSLYWYRQALGQGPEFLTYFNYEAQQDKSGLPNDRFSAERPEGSISTLTIQRTEQRDSAMYRCASSLGGSPDTQYFGPGTRLTVL.

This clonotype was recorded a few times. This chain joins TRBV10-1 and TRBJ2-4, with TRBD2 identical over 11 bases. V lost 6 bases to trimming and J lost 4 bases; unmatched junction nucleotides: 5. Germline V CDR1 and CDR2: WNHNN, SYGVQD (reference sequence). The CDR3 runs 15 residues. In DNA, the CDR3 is TGCGCCAGCAGCGATGGGACTAGCGGAAAAAACATTCAGTACTTC. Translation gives CASSDGTSGKNIQYF.

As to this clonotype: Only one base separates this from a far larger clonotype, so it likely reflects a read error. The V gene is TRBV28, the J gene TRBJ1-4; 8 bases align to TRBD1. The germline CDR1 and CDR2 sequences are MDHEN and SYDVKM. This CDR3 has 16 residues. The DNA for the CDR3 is TGTACCAGCAGTTCCTTAAGGACAGGGCCCGAGCGAAAACTGTTTTTT. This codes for CTSSSLRTGPERKLFF.

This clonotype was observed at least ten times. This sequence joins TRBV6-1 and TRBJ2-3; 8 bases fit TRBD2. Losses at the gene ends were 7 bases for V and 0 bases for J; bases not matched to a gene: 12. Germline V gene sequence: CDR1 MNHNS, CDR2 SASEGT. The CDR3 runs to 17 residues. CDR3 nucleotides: TGTGCCAGCATCCAACAAAGCGGGAGATCTAGCACAGATACGCAGTATTTT. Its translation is CASIQQSGRSSTDTQYF.

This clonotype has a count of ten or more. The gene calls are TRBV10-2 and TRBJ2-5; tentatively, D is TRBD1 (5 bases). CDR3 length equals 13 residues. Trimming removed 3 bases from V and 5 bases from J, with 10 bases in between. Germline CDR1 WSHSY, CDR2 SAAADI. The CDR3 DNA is TGCGCCAGCAGTGACAGGGCCAGCGAGACCCAGTACTTC. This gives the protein CASSDRASETQYF.

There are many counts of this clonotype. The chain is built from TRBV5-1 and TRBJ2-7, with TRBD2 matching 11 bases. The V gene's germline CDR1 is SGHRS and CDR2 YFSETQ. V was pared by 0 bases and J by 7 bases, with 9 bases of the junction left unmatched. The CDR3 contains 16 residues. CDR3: CASSLDVSGRVLEQYF. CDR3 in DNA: TGCGCCAGCAGCTTGGATGTTAGCGGGAGGGTCTTGGAGCAGTACTTC.

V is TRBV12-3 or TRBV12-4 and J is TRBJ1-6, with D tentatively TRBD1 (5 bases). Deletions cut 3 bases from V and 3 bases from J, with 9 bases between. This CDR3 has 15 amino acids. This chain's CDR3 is CASSFGGFYNSPLHF. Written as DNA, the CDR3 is TGTGCCAGCAGTTTTGGGGGGTTCTATAATTCACCCCTCCACTTT.

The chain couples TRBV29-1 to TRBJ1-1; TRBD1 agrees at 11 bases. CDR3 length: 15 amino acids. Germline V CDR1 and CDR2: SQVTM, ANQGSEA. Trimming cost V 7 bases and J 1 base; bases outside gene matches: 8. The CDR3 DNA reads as TGCAGCGCCATGGACAGGGGGCGAGGGAACACTGAAGCTTTCTTT. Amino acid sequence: CSAMDRGRGNTEAFF.

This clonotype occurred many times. The CDR3: CSARDSRGAEAFF. CDR3 DNA sequence: TGCAGTGCTAGAGATAGTAGGGGAGCTGAAGCTTTCTTT. The chain links TRBV20-1 to TRBJ1-1; D might be TRBD1 (5 bases). Trimming removed 0 bases from V and 6 bases from J, with 11 bases in between. This CDR3 is built from 13 residues. Germline CDR1 is DFQATT and CDR2 is SNEGSKA (reference sequence).

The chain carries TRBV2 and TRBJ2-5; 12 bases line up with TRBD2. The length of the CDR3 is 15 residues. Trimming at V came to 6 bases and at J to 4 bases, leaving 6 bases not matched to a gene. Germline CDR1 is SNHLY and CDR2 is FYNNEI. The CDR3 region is CASRARTSGTETQYF. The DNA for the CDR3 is TGTGCCAGCAGGGCCCGGACTAGCGGGACAGAGACCCAGTACTTC.

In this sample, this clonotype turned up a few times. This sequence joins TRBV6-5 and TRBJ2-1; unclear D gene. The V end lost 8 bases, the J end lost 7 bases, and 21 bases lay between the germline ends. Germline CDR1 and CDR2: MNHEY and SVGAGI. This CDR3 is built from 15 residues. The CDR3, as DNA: TGTGCCAGCGGTTTGTCGGGTAAGGGTTCGAATGAGCAGTTCTTC. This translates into CASGLSGKGSNEQFF.

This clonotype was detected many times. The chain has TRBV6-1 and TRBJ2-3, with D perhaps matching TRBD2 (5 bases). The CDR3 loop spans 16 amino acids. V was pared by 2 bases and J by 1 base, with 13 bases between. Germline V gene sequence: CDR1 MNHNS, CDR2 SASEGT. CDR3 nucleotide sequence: TGTGCCAGCAGTGAACGCGTGAGGGCGGGCACAGATACGCAGTATTTT. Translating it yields CASSERVRAGTDTQYF.

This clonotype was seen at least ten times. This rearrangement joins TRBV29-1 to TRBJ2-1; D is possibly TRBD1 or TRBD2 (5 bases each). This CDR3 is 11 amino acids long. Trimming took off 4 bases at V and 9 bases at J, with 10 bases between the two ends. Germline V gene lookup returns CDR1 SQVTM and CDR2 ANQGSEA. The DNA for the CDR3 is TGCAGCGTTGCTCGTGGGGGTGAGCAGTTCTTC. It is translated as CSVARGGEQFF.

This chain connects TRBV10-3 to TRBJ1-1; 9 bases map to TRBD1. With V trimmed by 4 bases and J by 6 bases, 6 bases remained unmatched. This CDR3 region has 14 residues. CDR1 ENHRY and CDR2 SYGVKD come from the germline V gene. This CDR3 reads CAISGRDRVAEAFF. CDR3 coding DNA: TGTGCCATCAGTGGTCGGGACAGGGTGGCTGAAGCTTTCTTT.

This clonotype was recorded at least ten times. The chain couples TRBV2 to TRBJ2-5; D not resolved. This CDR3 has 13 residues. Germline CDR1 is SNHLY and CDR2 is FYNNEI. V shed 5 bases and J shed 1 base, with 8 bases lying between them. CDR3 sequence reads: CASSQDFQETQYF. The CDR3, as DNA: TGTGCCAGCAGTCAAGATTTCCAAGAGACCCAGTACTTC. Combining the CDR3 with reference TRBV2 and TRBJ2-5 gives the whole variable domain EPEVTQTPSHQVTQMGQEVILRCVPISNHLYFYWYRQILGQKVEFLVSFYNNEISEKSEIFDDQFSVERPDGSNFTLKIRSTKLEDSAMYFCASSQDFQETQYFGPGTRLLVL.

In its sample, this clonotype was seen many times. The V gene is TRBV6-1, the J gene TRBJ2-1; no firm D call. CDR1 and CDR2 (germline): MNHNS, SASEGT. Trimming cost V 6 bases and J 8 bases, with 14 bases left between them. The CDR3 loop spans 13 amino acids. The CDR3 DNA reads TGTGCCAGCAGGCCGCTGCCAAGGGATGAGCAGTTCTTC. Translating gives CASRPLPRDEQFF.

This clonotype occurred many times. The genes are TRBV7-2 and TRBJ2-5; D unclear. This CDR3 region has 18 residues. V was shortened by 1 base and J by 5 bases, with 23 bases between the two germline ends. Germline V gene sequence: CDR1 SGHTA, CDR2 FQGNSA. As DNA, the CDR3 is TGTGCCAGCAGCTTAGAGGCCCCCCACCACCTCGGTGGGGAGACCCAGTACTTC. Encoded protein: CASSLEAPHHLGGETQYF.

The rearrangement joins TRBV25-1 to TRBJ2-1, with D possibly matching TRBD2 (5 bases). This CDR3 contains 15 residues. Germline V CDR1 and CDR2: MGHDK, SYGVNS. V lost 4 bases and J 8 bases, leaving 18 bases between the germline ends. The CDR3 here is CASSGPMISDDEQFF. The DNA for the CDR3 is TGTGCCAGCAGTGGCCCGATGATTAGCGATGATGAGCAGTTCTTC.

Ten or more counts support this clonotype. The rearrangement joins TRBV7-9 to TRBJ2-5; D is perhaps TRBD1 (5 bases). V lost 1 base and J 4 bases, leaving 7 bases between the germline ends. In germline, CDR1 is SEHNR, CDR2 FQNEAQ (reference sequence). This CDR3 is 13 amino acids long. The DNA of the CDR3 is TGTGCCAGCAGCTTAGGACAGCCAGAGACCCAGTACTTC. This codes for CASSLGQPETQYF.

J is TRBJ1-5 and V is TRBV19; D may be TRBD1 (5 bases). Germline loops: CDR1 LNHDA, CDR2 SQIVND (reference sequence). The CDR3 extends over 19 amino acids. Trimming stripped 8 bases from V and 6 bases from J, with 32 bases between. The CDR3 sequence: CASGPWWGPLGWGSQPQHF. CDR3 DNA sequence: TGTGCCAGTGGGCCATGGTGGGGTCCCCTGGGTTGGGGCAGTCAGCCCCAGCATTTT.

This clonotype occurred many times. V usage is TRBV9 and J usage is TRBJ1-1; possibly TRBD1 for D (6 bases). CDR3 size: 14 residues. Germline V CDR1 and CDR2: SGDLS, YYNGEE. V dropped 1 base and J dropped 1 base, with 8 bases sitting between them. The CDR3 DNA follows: TGTGCCAGCAGCGTACGACAGGAGAACACTGAAGCTTTCTTT. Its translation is CASSVRQENTEAFF.

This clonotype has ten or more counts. The CDR3 sequence: CASSPTGTGTDTQYF. The CDR3 DNA reads TGTGCCAGCTCCCCGACAGGGACGGGCACAGATACGCAGTATTTT. This chain uses TRBV18 with TRBJ2-3; 7 bases fit TRBD1. The germline gives CDR1 KGHSH, CDR2 LQKENI. The CDR3 spans 15 residues. V dropped 6 bases and J dropped 1; count of bases not matched to a gene: 7.

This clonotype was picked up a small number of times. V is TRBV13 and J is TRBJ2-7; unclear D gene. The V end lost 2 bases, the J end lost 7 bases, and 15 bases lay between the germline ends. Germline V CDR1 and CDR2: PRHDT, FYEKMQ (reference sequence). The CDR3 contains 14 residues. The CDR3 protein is CASSLKGPLEEQYF. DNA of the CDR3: TGTGCCAGCAGCTTAAAAGGCCCCTTGGAGGAGCAGTACTTC.

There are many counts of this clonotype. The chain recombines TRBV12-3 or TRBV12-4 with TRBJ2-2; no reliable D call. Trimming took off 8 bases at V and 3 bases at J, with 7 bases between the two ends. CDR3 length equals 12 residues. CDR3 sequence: CASSRDTGELFF. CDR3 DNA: TGTGCCAGCTCTCGCGACACCGGGGAGCTGTTTTTT.